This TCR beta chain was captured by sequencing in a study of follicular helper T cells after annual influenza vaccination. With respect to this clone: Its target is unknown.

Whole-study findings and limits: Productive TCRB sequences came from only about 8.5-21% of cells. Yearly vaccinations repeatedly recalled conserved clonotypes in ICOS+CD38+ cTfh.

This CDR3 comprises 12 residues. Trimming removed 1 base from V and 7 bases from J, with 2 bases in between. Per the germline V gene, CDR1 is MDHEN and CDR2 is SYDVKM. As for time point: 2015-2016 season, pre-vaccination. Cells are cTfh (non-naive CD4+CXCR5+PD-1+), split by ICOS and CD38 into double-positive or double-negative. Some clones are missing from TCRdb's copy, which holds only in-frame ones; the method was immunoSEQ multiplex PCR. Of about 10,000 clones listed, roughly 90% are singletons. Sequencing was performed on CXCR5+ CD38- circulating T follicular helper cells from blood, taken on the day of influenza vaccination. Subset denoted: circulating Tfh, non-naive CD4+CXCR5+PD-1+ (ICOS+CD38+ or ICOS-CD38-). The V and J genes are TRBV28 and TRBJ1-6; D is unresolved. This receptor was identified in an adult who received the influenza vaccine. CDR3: CASSLLNSPLHF. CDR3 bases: TGTGCCAGCAGTTTATTGAATTCACCCCTCCACTTT.